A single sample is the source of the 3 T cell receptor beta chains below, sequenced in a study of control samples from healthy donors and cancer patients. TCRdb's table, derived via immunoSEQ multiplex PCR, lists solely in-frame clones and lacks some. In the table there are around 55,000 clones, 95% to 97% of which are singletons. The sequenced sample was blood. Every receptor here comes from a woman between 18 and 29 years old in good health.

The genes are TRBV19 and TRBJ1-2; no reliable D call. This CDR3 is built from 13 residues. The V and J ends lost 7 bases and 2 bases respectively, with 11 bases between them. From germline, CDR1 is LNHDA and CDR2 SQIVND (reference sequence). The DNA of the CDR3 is TGTGCCAGTAACGAGCATCTGAACTATGGCTACACCTTC. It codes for CASNEHLNYGYTF.

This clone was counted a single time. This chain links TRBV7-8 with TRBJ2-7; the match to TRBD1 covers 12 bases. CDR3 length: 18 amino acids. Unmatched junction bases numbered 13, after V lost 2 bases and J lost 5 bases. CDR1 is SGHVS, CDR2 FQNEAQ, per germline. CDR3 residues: CASSLIMVPGTGGNEQYF. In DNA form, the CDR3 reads TGTGCCAGCAGCTTAATCATGGTCCCCGGGACAGGGGGCAACGAGCAGTACTTC.

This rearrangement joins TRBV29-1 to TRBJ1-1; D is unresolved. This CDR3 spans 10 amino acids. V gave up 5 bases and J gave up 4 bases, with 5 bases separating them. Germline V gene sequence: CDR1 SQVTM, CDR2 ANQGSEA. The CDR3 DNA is TGCAGCGTTTCGCTCACTGAAGCTTTCTTT. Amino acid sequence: CSVSLTEAFF. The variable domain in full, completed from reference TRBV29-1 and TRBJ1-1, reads SAVISQKPSRDICQRGTSLTIQCQVDSQVTMMFWYRQQPGQSLTLIATANQGSEATYESGFVIDKFPISRPNLTFSTLTVSNMSPEDSSIYLCSVSLTEAFFGQGTRLTVV.